Below are 26 T cell receptor beta chains sequenced from a single sample in a study of blood T cell repertoires in COVID-19 (TCRdb year 2020). Libraries were constructed by the immunoSEQ multiplex PCR assay. In its TCRdb copy, this immuneACCESS table keeps in-frame sequences only and misses some clones. Where compared with another copy, unresolved V genes explain less than half of these, and the others have no known cause. Present in this sample are about 140,000 clones, roughly 80% of which were seen just once. The ten largest clones represent more than 5% of the sample. Sample: PBMCs or T cells enriched from blood (not recorded which). All receptors derive from a woman in her thirties or forties who had recovered from COVID-19.

This chain uses TRBV27 with TRBJ1-2, with D unclear. Trimming left V 6 bases short and J 2 bases short, with 16 bases between. Per germline, CDR1 MNHEY and CDR2 SMNVEV (reference sequence). This CDR3 region has 15 residues. The CDR3 coding sequence is TGTGCCAGCAGCCCCGGCGGATTGCACAACTATGGCTACACCTTC. This gives the protein CASSPGGLHNYGYTF.

J is TRBJ2-1 and V is TRBV7-3; a possible D gene is TRBD2 (5 bases). CDR1 SGHTA and CDR2 FQGTGA come from the germline V gene. The CDR3 extends over 14 amino acids. Trimming removed 4 bases at V and 6 bases at J, with 13 bases between. The CDR3 nucleotides are TGTGCCAGCAGCTCCGCAGCGGTCCCCAATGAGCAGTTCTTC. It yields the protein CASSSAAVPNEQFF. Full variable domain (remainder filled in from reference TRBV7-3 and TRBJ2-1): GAGVSQTPSNKVTEKGKYVELRCDPISGHTALYWYRQSLGQGPEFLIYFQGTGAADDSGLPNDRFFAVRPEGSVSTLKIQRTERGDSAVYLCASSSAAVPNEQFFGPGTRLTVL.

The CDR3 loop is CASSSDRVDEKLFF. CDR3 sequence (DNA): TGTGCCAGTAGTTCGGACAGGGTTGATGAAAAACTGTTTTTT. The chain is built from TRBV19 and TRBJ1-4, with 8 positions matching TRBD1. The V gene end was trimmed by 5 bases and the J gene end by 6 bases; junction bases not matched to a gene: 5. Germline CDR1 LNHDA, CDR2 SQIVND (reference sequence). The CDR3 loop spans 14 amino acids.

DNA of the CDR3: TGTGCCAGTACCCTGCGGGGGGATGACGGTCGAAACATTCAGTACTTC. It is translated as CASTLRGDDGRNIQYF. V gene TRBV19 combines with J gene TRBJ2-4; 8 bases align to TRBD2. V lost 7 bases, J lost 6 bases, and 14 bases stayed unmatched. Germline V gives CDR1 LNHDA, CDR2 SQIVND (reference sequence). The CDR3 runs 16 residues.

The chain recombines TRBV6-6 with TRBJ1-1; unclear D gene. CDR3 length equals 12 residues. Between the trimmed V and J ends, which lost 3 bases and 7 bases, there was a span of 9 bases. The germline V gene encodes CDR1 MNHNY and CDR2 SVGAGI (reference sequence). CDR3 protein: CASSYRGFEAFF. The CDR3 DNA is TGTGCCAGCAGTTATCGGGGATTTGAAGCTTTCTTT.

The rearrangement uses TRBV5-4 and TRBJ2-1; 8 positions match TRBD2. Trimming cost V 0 bases and J 0 bases; bases outside gene matches: 5. The CDR3 has 17 amino acids. Looked up from germline, CDR1 is SGHNT and CDR2 is YYREEE (reference sequence). CDR3 amino acids: CASSLVAGGSSYNEQFF. Written as DNA, the CDR3 is TGTGCCAGCAGCTTGGTGGCGGGAGGATCCTCCTACAATGAGCAGTTCTTC.

This chain uses TRBV3-1 (or the pseudogene TRBV3-2) with TRBJ2-7; 7 nucleotides align to TRBD2. The CDR3 totals 14 residues. V dropped 4 bases and J dropped 4; count of bases not matched to a gene: 7. Per the germline V gene, CDR1 is LGHDT and CDR2 is YNNKEL (reference sequence). CDR3 sequence: CASSRDYRLYEQYF. DNA for the CDR3: TGTGCCAGCAGCCGGGACTATAGGTTATACGAGCAGTACTTC.

The chain recombines TRBV10-3 with TRBJ2-7; D gene ambiguous. There are 15 residues in the CDR3. Germline V gives CDR1 ENHRY, CDR2 SYGVKD. V was clipped by 2 bases and J by 1 base, with 12 bases between them. The CDR3 region is CAISEALGGSYEQYF. The DNA of the CDR3 is TGTGCCATCAGTGAGGCCCTAGGTGGTTCCTACGAGCAGTACTTC.

The chain carries TRBV28 and TRBJ1-1; D might be TRBD1 (5 bases). The V gene's germline CDR1 is MDHEN and CDR2 SYDVKM. The CDR3 has 14 amino acids. V shed 5 bases and J shed 0 bases, with 10 bases lying between them. CDR3 nucleotide sequence: TGTGCCAGCAGTGCCCCGACAGTGAACACTGAAGCTTTCTTT. Amino acid sequence: CASSAPTVNTEAFF.

The V gene is TRBV6-2 or TRBV6-3, the J gene TRBJ2-1; no reliable D call. The CDR3 sequence is 12 residues long. V gave up 6 bases and J gave up 5 bases, with 8 bases separating them. Germline CDR1 MNHEY, CDR2 SVGEGT. For the CDR3, the DNA is TGTGCCAGCAGCTCAACAAACAATGAGCAGTTCTTC. Protein sequence: CASSSTNNEQFF.

J is TRBJ1-2 and V is TRBV25-1; no definite D call. The germline V gene has CDR1 MGHDK and CDR2 SYGVNS. V was clipped by 5 bases and J by 0 bases, with 7 bases between them. The CDR3 sequence is 13 residues long. The CDR3 DNA reads as TGTGCCAGCAGTTTTACAGCTAACTATGGCTACACCTTC. This sequence encodes CASSFTANYGYTF.

The chain is built from TRBV9 and TRBJ1-1, with D possibly TRBD1 on 5 matching bases. The V end was cut by 0 bases, the J end by 6 bases, with 9 bases between. Germline loops: CDR1 SGDLS, CDR2 YYNGEE. The CDR3 contains 13 residues. The CDR3 loop is CASSVVEGAEAFF. Written as DNA, the CDR3 is TGTGCCAGCAGCGTAGTCGAAGGGGCTGAAGCTTTCTTT.

V is TRBV29-1 and J is TRBJ2-7; 10 positions agree with TRBD2. V lost 7 bases to trimming and J lost 7 bases; unmatched junction nucleotides: 10. Germline V gene data show CDR1 as SQVTM and CDR2 as ANQGSEA. CDR3 length: 13 amino acids. CDR3 loop: CSASSGGTEEQYF. The CDR3 nucleotides read TGCAGCGCCTCTAGCGGGGGAACGGAGGAGCAGTACTTC.

The table lists this clone with a few counts. The CDR3 nucleotides read TGTGCCAGCAGCACCGGACTAGCGGGAGTGGATGAGCAGTTCTTC. This codes for CASSTGLAGVDEQFF. This rearrangement joins TRBV7-7 to TRBJ2-1; 13 bases align to TRBD2. The CDR3 has 15 amino acids. J gave up 8 bases and V 5 bases, and 6 bases lay outside the gene matches. Per the germline V gene, CDR1 is SSHAT and CDR2 is FNYEAQ (reference sequence).

The chain recombines TRBV10-2 with TRBJ1-2, with 8 bases matching TRBD1. CDR3 length equals 14 residues. V lost 4 bases and J lost 8; bases outside the gene matches: 9. The germline V gene has CDR1 WSHSY and CDR2 SAAADI. CDR3 nucleotides: TGCGCCAGCAGTGCCGAGACAGGGGCGAACGGCTACACCTTC. It encodes CASSAETGANGYTF.

The chain links TRBV4-1 to TRBJ1-5, with 8 bases aligning to TRBD1. With 2 bases clipped from V and 4 bases from J, the junction kept 19 bases outside the gene matches. This CDR3 region has 20 residues. The germline V gene encodes CDR1 MGHRA and CDR2 YSYEKL. The CDR3 DNA is TGCGCCAGCAGCCAATTTGTACAGGGGGATGTTTTTATTTGGAATCAGCCCCAGCATTTT. Translating it yields CASSQFVQGDVFIWNQPQHF.

The chain employs TRBV2 and TRBJ1-6, with D perhaps TRBD1 (6 bases). The CDR3 is 13 residues long. Germline CDR1 reads SNHLY; CDR2 reads FYNNEI. V was pared by 8 bases and J by 6 bases, with 11 bases between. As DNA, the CDR3 is TGTGCCAGCCACCAGGGGTCTAATTCACCCCTCCACTTT. It is translated as CASHQGSNSPLHF.

This clone was seen only once. The chain combines TRBV14 with TRBJ1-1; a possible D gene is TRBD1 (5 bases). This CDR3 region has 14 residues. The germline V gene has CDR1 SGHDN and CDR2 FVKESK. V was shortened by 4 bases and J by 3 bases, with 12 bases between the two germline ends. The CDR3 here is CASSPGHLYTEAFF. The CDR3 DNA follows: TGTGCCAGCAGCCCCGGACACTTATACACTGAAGCTTTCTTT.

V gene TRBV3-1 (or the pseudogene TRBV3-2) combines with J gene TRBJ2-5; 11 bases are shared with TRBD2. Per germline, CDR1 LGHDT and CDR2 YNNKEL (reference sequence). Trimming removed 5 bases from V and 1 base from J; junction bases left unmatched: 6. The CDR3 sequence is 16 residues long. DNA of the CDR3: TGTGCCAGCAGCGCTCTAGCGGGGGGCTTCCAAGAGACCCAGTACTTC. This sequence encodes CASSALAGGFQETQYF.

This chain uses TRBV19 with TRBJ1-2; 10 bases agree with TRBD1. The V gene's germline CDR1 is LNHDA and CDR2 SQIVND (reference sequence). There are 16 residues in the CDR3. V lost 6 bases, J lost 3 bases, and 10 bases stayed unmatched. The CDR3 DNA reads TGTGCCAGTAGCACAACCGGGACAGGGGACCACTATGGCTACACCTTC. It encodes CASSTTGTGDHYGYTF.

The rearrangement links TRBV4-1 to TRBJ1-4, with D unclear. The CDR3 totals 18 residues. The V gene's germline CDR1 is MGHRA and CDR2 YSYEKL. V shed 0 bases and J shed 0 bases, with 14 bases lying between them. CDR3 DNA sequence: TGCGCCAGCAGCCAAGATCACGGGAATTCCGCAACTAATGAAAAACTGTTTTTT. The encoded protein is CASSQDHGNSATNEKLFF.

This sequence joins TRBV6-5 and TRBJ1-6, with D uncertain. Germline V gene lookup returns CDR1 MNHEY and CDR2 SVGAGI. This CDR3 contains 14 residues. V was cut by 4 bases and J by 6 bases, with 10 bases left in between. The CDR3 reads CASSLGATNSPLHF. The CDR3 DNA is TGTGCCAGCAGTTTGGGAGCTACTAATTCACCCCTCCACTTT.

The J gene is TRBJ2-1, the V gene TRBV9; D is perhaps TRBD2 (6 bases). Looked up from germline, CDR1 is SGDLS and CDR2 is YYNGEE. This CDR3 is 15 amino acids long. V was trimmed by 0 bases and J by 5 bases, leaving 12 bases between them. The CDR3 reads CASSVGAGSNNEQFF. As DNA, the CDR3 is TGTGCCAGCAGCGTAGGAGCGGGCAGTAACAATGAGCAGTTCTTC.

The rearrangement uses TRBV4-2 and TRBJ2-7; tentatively, D is TRBD2 (6 bases). The CDR3 is 19 residues long. Trimming cost V 0 bases and J 4 bases, with 25 bases left between them. Germline V gene sequence: CDR1 LGHNA, CDR2 YNFKEQ. This chain's CDR3 is CASSQDRGSGGPGVYEQYF. CDR3 DNA sequence: TGTGCCAGCAGCCAAGATCGTGGTAGCGGCGGCCCCGGGGTTTACGAGCAGTACTTC.

V and J are TRBV3-1 (or the pseudogene TRBV3-2) and TRBJ1-1; D is undetermined. Germline CDR1 LGHDT, CDR2 YNNKEL (reference sequence). This CDR3 has 14 residues. V shed 0 bases and J shed 3 bases, with 8 bases lying between them. The CDR3 coding sequence is TGTGCCAGCAGCCAAGAGTCGGAGTACACTGAAGCTTTCTTT. Amino acid sequence: CASSQESEYTEAFF.

The V and J genes are TRBV27 and TRBJ2-1; 11 bases fit TRBD1. Germline lookup yields CDR1 MNHEY and CDR2 SMNVEV (reference sequence). The trim removed 6 bases at V and 4 bases at J, leaving 5 bases unmatched. This CDR3 contains 15 residues. CDR3 coding DNA: TGTGCCAGCAGGGGACAGGGGGATTGGTACAATGAGCAGTTCTTC. This gives the protein CASRGQGDWYNEQFF.